This T cell receptor beta chain was captured by sequencing in a study of blood T cell repertoires in COVID-19. Germline CDR1 ENHRY, CDR2 SYGVKD. Unmatched junction bases numbered 18, after V lost 10 bases and J lost 3 bases. The CDR3 is 17 residues long. Libraries were prepared by immunoSEQ multiplex PCR; TCRdb keeps only in-frame clonotypes and omits some of them. This table holds 62,000 or so clones, over 75% found once. The clonotype was recovered from a man between 45 and 60 years old with acute or convalescent COVID-19. Sequenced sample: peripheral blood. The rearrangement uses TRBV10-3 and TRBJ2-5, with 9 bases aligning to TRBD2. The CDR3: CATGGLAGLNRKETQYF. In DNA form, the CDR3 reads TGTGCCACCGGAGGCCTAGCGGGATTAAATCGGAAAGAGACCCAGTACTTC.